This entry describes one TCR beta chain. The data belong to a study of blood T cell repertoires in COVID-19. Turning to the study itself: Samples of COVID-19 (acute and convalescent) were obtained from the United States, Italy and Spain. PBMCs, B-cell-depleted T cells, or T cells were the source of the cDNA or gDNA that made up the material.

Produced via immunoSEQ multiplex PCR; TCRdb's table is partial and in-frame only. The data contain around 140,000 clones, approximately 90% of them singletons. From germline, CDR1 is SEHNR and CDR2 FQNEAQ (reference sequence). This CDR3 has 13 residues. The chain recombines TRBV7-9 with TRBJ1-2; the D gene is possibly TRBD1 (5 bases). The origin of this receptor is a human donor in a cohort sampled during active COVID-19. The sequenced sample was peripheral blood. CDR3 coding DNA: TGTGTGTTGGGGGGAGAGGGTAACTATGGCTACACCTTC. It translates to CVLGGEGNYGYTF.